The present T cell receptor (beta chain) was sequenced within a study of T cells in localized non-small cell lung cancer. Study-wide results and caveats: Heterogeneity cannot be ruled out, as sequencing used one tumor region only.

This clone has just a few counts. The antigen is unknown. Produced via immunoSEQ multiplex PCR; TCRdb's table is partial and in-frame only. The table has tens of thousands of clones, about 90% seen once. CDR1 and CDR2 from the germline V gene are SNHLY and FYNNEI. The CDR3 totals 12 residues. The V and J ends lost 4 bases and 10 bases respectively, with 11 bases between them. This chain connects TRBV2 to TRBJ1-5; D is ambiguous. The TCR sequence derives from a woman between 35 and 75 years old with stage I lung adenocarcinoma. Here the sequenced sample was peripheral blood, taken before any cancer treatment. CDR3: CASSGEARPQHF. The CDR3 DNA is TGTGCCAGCAGTGGGGAGGCACGACCCCAGCATTTT.